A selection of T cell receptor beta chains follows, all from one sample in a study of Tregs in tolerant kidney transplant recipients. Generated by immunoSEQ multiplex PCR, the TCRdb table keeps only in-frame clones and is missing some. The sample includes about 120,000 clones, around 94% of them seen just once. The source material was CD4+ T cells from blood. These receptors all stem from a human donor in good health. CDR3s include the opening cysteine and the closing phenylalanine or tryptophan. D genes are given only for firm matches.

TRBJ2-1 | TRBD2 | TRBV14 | CASRSGTSGAYNEQFF | TGTGCCAGCAGATCCGGGACTAGCGGGGCCTACAATGAGCAGTTCTTC
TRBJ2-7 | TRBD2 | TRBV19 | CASSIGPGTTEQYF | TGTGCCAGTAGTATAGGCCCCGGGACTACCGAGCAGTACTTC
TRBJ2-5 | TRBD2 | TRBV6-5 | CASSRLAGIKTQYF | TGTGCCAGCAGTAGACTAGCGGGAATAAAGACCCAGTACTTC
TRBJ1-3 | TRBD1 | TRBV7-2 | CASSLRQGAGNTIYF | TGTGCCAGCAGCCTACGACAGGGAGCCGGAAACACCATATATTTT
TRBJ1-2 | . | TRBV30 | CARRGEGYTF | TGTGCCCGTCGCGGGGAAGGCTACACCTTC
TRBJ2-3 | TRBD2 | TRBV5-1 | CASSLAASGDYTDTQYF | TGCGCCAGCAGCTTGGCGGCTAGCGGGGACTACACAGATACGCAGTATTTT
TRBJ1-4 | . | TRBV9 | CASSFGPRDEKLFF | TGTGCCAGCAGCTTCGGGCCACGCGATGAAAAACTGTTTTTT
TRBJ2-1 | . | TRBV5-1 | CASSLWQGSYNEQFF | TGCGCCAGCAGCTTGTGGCAGGGGAGCTACAATGAGCAGTTCTTC
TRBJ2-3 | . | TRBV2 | CASSETGVRGDTQYF | TGTGCCAGCAGTGAGACGGGGGTAAGGGGAGATACGCAGTATTTT
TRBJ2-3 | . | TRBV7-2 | CASSTRIADTQYF | TGTGCCAGCAGCACGAGAATTGCAGATACGCAGTATTTT
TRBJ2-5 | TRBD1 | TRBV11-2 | CASSLEQGAETQYF | TGTGCCAGCAGCTTAGAGCAGGGGGCCGAGACCCAGTACTTC
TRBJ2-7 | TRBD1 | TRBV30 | CAWSVGQGAYEQYF | TGTGCCTGGAGTGTGGGACAGGGGGCCTACGAGCAGTACTTC
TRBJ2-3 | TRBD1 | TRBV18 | CASSSGQGTQYF | TGTGCCAGCTCATCGGGACAGGGTACGCAGTATTTT
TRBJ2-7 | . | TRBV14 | CASSQEGTGAYEQYF | TGTGCCAGCAGCCAAGAAGGGACGGGAGCCTACGAGCAGTACTTC
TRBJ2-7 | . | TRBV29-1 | CSVRTTGVGEQYF | TGCAGCGTTCGGACGACCGGGGTCGGGGAGCAGTACTTC
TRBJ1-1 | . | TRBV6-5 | CASRDGTLNTEAFF | TGTGCCAGCAGGGACGGGACTCTGAACACTGAAGCTTTCTTT
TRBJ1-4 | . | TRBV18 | CASSPPSGDNEKLFF | TGTGCCAGCTCACCACCCTCCGGAGATAATGAAAAACTGTTTTTT
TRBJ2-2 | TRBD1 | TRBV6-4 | CASSEDRDGIGELFF | TGTGCCAGCAGCGAGGACAGGGACGGGATCGGGGAGCTGTTTTTT
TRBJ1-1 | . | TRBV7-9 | CASSRGQRMNTEAFF | TGTGCCAGCAGCCGAGGACAGAGGATGAACACTGAAGCTTTCTTT
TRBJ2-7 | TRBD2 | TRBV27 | CASSGLAGPYEQYF | TGTGCCAGCAGTGGGCTAGCGGGACCCTACGAGCAGTACTTC
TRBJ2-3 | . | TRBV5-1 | CASSLVGYPTTDTQYF | TGCGCCAGCAGCTTGGTTGGCTACCCCACCACAGATACGCAGTATTTT
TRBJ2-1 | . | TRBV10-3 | CAISESGSMGGEQFF | TGTGCCATCAGTGAGTCGGGTAGCATGGGAGGAGAGCAGTTCTTC
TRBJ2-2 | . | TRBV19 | CASSGTGTVNTGELFF | TGTGCCAGTAGTGGAACAGGGACCGTGAACACCGGGGAGCTGTTTTTT
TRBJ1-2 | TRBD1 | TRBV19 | CASSISRDRNNYGYTF | TGTGCCAGTAGTATATCGCGGGACAGGAATAACTATGGCTACACCTTC
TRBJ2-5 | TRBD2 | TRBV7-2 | CASSPRTSGGAGETQYF | TGTGCCAGCAGCCCTCGGACTAGCGGGGGGGCCGGAGAGACCCAGTACTTC